This T cell receptor beta chain appears in the sequencing data of a study of blood T cell repertoires in COVID-19. Study-level background: Researchers got acute and convalescent COVID-19 samples from the United States, Italy and Spain. Sample material is recorded as cDNA or gDNA derived from T cells, B-cell-depleted T cells, or PBMCs.

Authors' processing steps: It was from reference gene primer amplification that nucleated cell counts were estimated. Only in-frame clones appear in the TCRdb table, and some are missing; sequencing was by immunoSEQ multiplex PCR. V and J calls plus clone size are reproduced from that table; the DNA served to infer D and trimming. This sample has about 240,000 clones; more than 75% occur once, and the top ten carry 12%. The receptor was derived from a woman in her sixties or seventies with active or convalescent COVID-19. Sample: peripheral blood.

The CDR3 DNA is TGTGCCAGCAGCGTAGAGGGCGGGACCCTCCCAGAGACCCAGTACTTC. Its protein product is CASSVEGGTLPETQYF. This sequence joins TRBV9 and TRBJ2-5; tentatively, D is TRBD2 (6 bases). The CDR3 sequence is 16 residues long. Trimming pared 0 bases from V and 4 bases from J, leaving 16 bases between. The germline CDR1 and CDR2 sequences are SGDLS and YYNGEE.